This section outlines one TCR beta chain sequence together with its context. Germline trimming cut 0 bases from V and 2 bases from J; bases unmatched to any gene: 8. The CDR3 contains 18 residues. CDR1 is LGHDT, CDR2 YNNKEL, per germline (reference sequence). This record comes from a study of blood T cell repertoires in COVID-19. The table came from immunoSEQ multiplex PCR; TCRdb's copy has only in-frame clones and leaves some out. Among 50,000 or so clones, 90% were seen once, and the ten largest hold more than 8%. The clonotype originates from an elderly woman with acute or convalescent COVID-19. V is TRBV3-1 (or the pseudogene TRBV3-2) and J is TRBJ1-5; 9 nucleotides line up with TRBD1. Material: peripheral blood. The CDR3 bases are TGTGCCAGCAGCCAAGATACCCGGACAGGGGTACGCAATCAGCCCCAGCATTTT. It yields the protein CASSQDTRTGVRNQPQHF.